These 8 T cell receptor beta chains were sequenced from one sample in a study of tissue T cells after allogeneic stem cell transplantation. Assay: immunoSEQ multiplex PCR; the TCRdb copy retains only in-frame clones and omits some. The sample shows around 5,900 clones, roughly 48% of them seen only once. Indicated time point: mouse harvest day 7 after allogeneic transplant. The graft held 10^6 splenic CD5+ T cells and 10^7 T-cell-depleted bone marrow cells. The material sequenced was gut tissue. The receptors derive from a female BALB/c mouse given C57BL/6 T cells with graft-versus-host disease after an allogeneic hematopoietic cell transplant.

This clone was detected a few times. All gene names here are mouse names. Sequencing ends 1 residue short of the CDR3 end; the germline J gene provides the rest. The gene calls are TRBV12-1 and TRBJ1-2; perhaps TRBD1 as D (6 bases). The CDR3 totals 15 residues. Trimming removed 4 bases from V and 0 bases from J, with 14 bases in between. Germline V gene lookup returns CDR1 SGHSN and CDR2 HYEKVE. This chain's CDR3 is CASSLWTAANSDYTF. The sequenced CDR3 bases are TGTGCCAGCTCCCTTTGGACAGCAGCAAACTCCGACTACACC.

On this clone itself: The germline and genes are mouse ones. The read halts 1 residue ahead of the CDR3 end, with the missing end drawn from the germline J gene. The rearrangement uses TRBV26 and TRBJ2-2; D is undetermined. The V end was cut by 2 bases, the J end by 8 bases, with 6 bases between. The V gene's germline CDR1 is KGHPV and CDR2 FQNQEV (reference sequence). The CDR3 covers 12 residues. The DNA read from the CDR3 is TGTGCCAGCAGTCTGGACGGGGGGCAGCTCTAC. Encoded protein: CASSLDGGQLY. The entire CDR3 is CASSLDGGQLYF.

Details on this clone: These gene names are mouse names. Read sequence stops 1 residue before the CDR3 end, and the germline J gene provides the missing end. The V gene is TRBV3, the J gene TRBJ1-1; D is unclear. V was clipped by 5 bases and J by 0 bases, with 10 bases between them. CDR1 and CDR2 from the germline V gene are SNHLY and FYNGKV (reference sequence). The CDR3 covers 14 residues. Here the CDR3 reads CASSDYIANTEVFF. The part of the CDR3 DNA that was read is TGTGCCAGCAGCGATTACATTGCAAACACAGAAGTCTTC.

With respect to this clone: Genes and germline are mouse. The CDR3 end lies 1 residue beyond the end of the read and is filled in from the germline J gene. The chain links TRBV26 to TRBJ1-6; D remains unclear. TRBJ1-6 is known as an ORF, though its function is uncertain. V lost 0 bases, J lost 0 bases, and 3 bases lay in between. The CDR3 extends over 15 amino acids. The germline gives CDR1 KGHPV, CDR2 FQNQEV (reference sequence). The CDR3 loop is CASSLSVSYNSPLYF. CDR3 DNA, as far as it was read: TGTGCCAGCAGTCTGTCGGTTTCCTATAATTCGCCCCTCTAC.

On this clone: These gene names are mouse names. The read terminates 1 residue before the CDR3 end, so the remaining end is supplied by the germline J gene. The chain links TRBV26 to TRBJ2-4, with 7 nucleotides matching TRBD2. V lost 4 bases to trimming and J lost 2 bases; unmatched junction nucleotides: 6. Germline V lookup: CDR1 KGHPV, CDR2 FQNQEV (reference sequence). The CDR3 runs 15 residues. The CDR3 DNA, read in part, is TGTGCCAGCAGTCCTCTTGGGGGGTTTCAAAACACCTTGTAC. Its protein product is CASSPLGGFQNTLY. The entire CDR3 protein reads CASSPLGGFQNTLYF.

Worth noting for this clone: Germline and genes: mouse. The read finishes 1 residue shy of the CDR3 end, and the germline J gene is used to complete it. The chain combines TRBV26 with TRBJ1-6; no clear D gene. TRBJ1-6 qualifies as an ORF whose function is uncertain. Germline V CDR1 and CDR2: KGHPV, FQNQEV (reference sequence). CDR3 size: 14 residues. Trimming removed 3 bases at V and 4 bases at J, with 7 bases between. CDR3 DNA (partial): TGTGCCAGCAGTCTTGAGGGTTATAATTCGCCCCTCTAC. Protein: CASSLEGYNSPLY. The CDR3 as a whole reads CASSLEGYNSPLYF.

To note about this clone: Mouse gene names apply. The read ends 1 residue shy of where the CDR3 ends; the end is completed using the germline J gene. The chain is built from TRBV4 and TRBJ1-4; D not resolved. V was cut by 4 bases and J by 0 bases, with 3 bases left in between. This CDR3 comprises 13 residues. Per germline, CDR1 LGHDT and CDR2 YNNKQL (reference sequence). This CDR3 reads CASSFFSNERLFF. The sequenced part of the CDR3 DNA is TGTGCCAGCAGCTTTTTTTCCAACGAAAGATTATTT.

Details on this clone: The gene names here belong to mouse. The CDR3 extends 1 residue past the end of the read, so its final part is completed from the germline J gene. The chain employs TRBV26 and TRBJ1-4, with a possible D match to TRBD1 (5 bases). CDR1 is KGHPV, CDR2 FQNQEV, per germline (reference sequence). This CDR3 is built from 14 residues. The V end was cut by 2 bases, the J end by 2 bases, with 6 bases between. CDR3 bases read: TGTGCCAGCAGTCTGAAGGGGTCCAACGAAAGATTATTT. Its protein is CASSLKGSNERLF. The whole CDR3 sequence is CASSLKGSNERLFF.